This T cell receptor beta chain was identified during a study of blood T cell repertoires in COVID-19. Across the study: There were acute and convalescent COVID-19 samples, and they came from the United States, Italy and Spain. The cDNA or gDNA used as material had been derived from T cells, B-cell-depleted T cells, or PBMCs.

The germline gives CDR1 GTSNPN, CDR2 SVGIG (reference sequence). V lost 0 bases, J lost 5 bases, and 8 bases lay in between. The CDR3 runs to 13 residues. The authors' processing: Amplification with reference gene primers provided the estimates of nucleated cell counts. Produced via immunoSEQ multiplex PCR; TCRdb's table is partial and in-frame only. V and J calls and clone size are given by that table; D and trimming were obtained from the DNA. This sample carries some 200,000 clones, 60% to 85% of them seen once, and the ten largest clones take 7.2%. The chain employs TRBV30 and TRBJ2-1; D remains unclear. Sequencing was done on a sample of peripheral blood. The sequence came from a woman in her sixties or seventies with acute or convalescent COVID-19. The CDR3 DNA reads TGTGCCTGGAGTGTATACTTTCACAATGAGCAGTTCTTC. It translates to CAWSVYFHNEQFF. Full variable domain (rest looked up from reference TRBV30 and TRBJ2-1): SQTIHQWPATLVQPVGSPLSLECTVEGTSNPNLYWYRQAAGRGLQLLFYSVGIGQISSEVPQNLSASRPQDRQFILSSKKLLLSDSGFYLCAWSVYFHNEQFFGPGTRLTVL.